Each of the 10 T cell receptor beta chains below was sequenced from the same sample in a study of cytomegalovirus exposure and HLA in healthy donors. PCR amplification relied on 60 Vbeta primers (plus 13 Jbeta primers). TCRdb keeps only in-frame clones here, not all; method: immunoSEQ multiplex PCR. The profile shows 120,000 to 150,000 clones, 73% of them singletons. The sample comprised PBMCs. The receptors were gathered from a woman aged 40 to 50 in good health and CMV-seronegative.

This clone has more than one count but fewer than ten. The rearrangement uses TRBV6-5 and TRBJ1-5; D unresolved. CDR1 and CDR2 from the germline V gene are MNHEY and SVGAGI. The V end was cut by 0 bases, the J end by 4 bases, with 7 bases between. The CDR3 has 14 amino acids. The CDR3 protein is CASSYSPVNQPQHF. The CDR3 DNA reads TGTGCCAGCAGTTACTCGCCAGTGAATCAGCCCCAGCATTTT.

This chain uses TRBV18 with TRBJ1-1, with 7 bases that match TRBD1. V gave up 1 base and J gave up 0 bases; unmatched junction bases: 5. The germline gives CDR1 KGHSH, CDR2 LQKENI. The CDR3 contains 16 residues. CDR3 sequence reads: CASSPQGAGMNTEAFF. For the CDR3, the DNA is TGTGCCAGCTCACCACAGGGGGCCGGGATGAACACTGAAGCTTTCTTT.

This chain joins TRBV18 and TRBJ2-5, with TRBD2 matching over 8 bases. Germline loops: CDR1 KGHSH, CDR2 LQKENI. This CDR3 is built from 13 residues. Germline trimming cut 3 bases from V and 3 bases from J; bases unmatched to any gene: 0. The CDR3 coding sequence is TGTGCCAGCTCACCCGGGGGGGAAGAGACCCAGTACTTC. Its translation is CASSPGGEETQYF.

The chain combines TRBV6-1 with TRBJ2-3; 7 bases fit TRBD1. After removal of 8 bases from V and 3 bases from J, the junction contained 8 bases not matched to a gene. CDR3 size: 14 residues. Per germline, CDR1 MNHNS and CDR2 SASEGT. The CDR3, as DNA: TGTGCCAGCCGACAGGGAGAAATGACAGATACGCAGTATTTT. It translates to CASRQGEMTDTQYF.

The V call is TRBV9, the J call TRBJ1-1, with D possibly TRBD1 on 5 matching bases. CDR1 is SGDLS, CDR2 YYNGEE, per germline. The CDR3 has 15 residues. Trimming took off 3 bases at V and 0 bases at J, with 12 bases between the two ends. DNA of the CDR3: TGTGCCAGCAGCGCGACCGGACATATGAACACTGAAGCTTTCTTT. It yields the protein CASSATGHMNTEAFF.

This chain joins TRBV5-1 and TRBJ2-1, with 8 bases lining up with TRBD2. This CDR3 has 16 amino acids. Unmatched junction bases numbered 8, after V lost 6 bases and J lost 0 bases. The germline gives CDR1 SGHRS, CDR2 YFSETQ. The CDR3 is CASNVAGTSSYNEQFF. In nucleotides, the CDR3 is TGCGCCAGCAACGTAGCGGGGACGAGCTCCTACAATGAGCAGTTCTTC.

The rearrangement links TRBV27 to TRBJ2-1; 9 nucleotides agree with TRBD1. J was trimmed by 3 bases and V by 5 bases; bases with no gene match: 8. Germline CDR1 MNHEY, CDR2 SMNVEV (reference sequence). The CDR3 is 16 residues long. CDR3 region: CASSATGTGYYNEQFF. CDR3 bases: TGTGCCAGCAGTGCGACCGGGACAGGGTACTACAATGAGCAGTTCTTC.

The rearrangement links TRBV6-6 to TRBJ2-3; 9 nucleotides match TRBD2. CDR1 is MNHNY, CDR2 SVGAGI, per germline (reference sequence). The length of the CDR3 is 15 residues. The ends lost 8 bases at V and 4 bases at J; junction bases unmatched: 10. The CDR3 DNA reads TGTGCCAGCCTTTTGCGGGGGGGATTCGCAGATACGCAGTATTTT. Its protein is CASLLRGGFADTQYF.

The chain carries TRBV7-9 and TRBJ1-1; no definite D call. V was trimmed by 2 bases and J by 3 bases, leaving 10 bases between them. This CDR3 spans 14 amino acids. Germline assignment: CDR1 SEHNR and CDR2 FQNEAQ (reference sequence). As DNA, the CDR3 is TGTGCCAGCAGCTTACCAGCCGGGGACACTGAAGCTTTCTTT. Its translation: CASSLPAGDTEAFF.

The chain employs TRBV25-1 and TRBJ1-2; a weak D match, TRBD1 (5 bases). V lost 1 base and J lost 1, with 10 bases in between. Germline loops: CDR1 MGHDK, CDR2 SYGVNS. The CDR3 consists of 15 residues. The CDR3 DNA reads as TGTGCCAGCAGTGAATGGGGGGAATATAACTATGGCTACACCTTC. Translation gives CASSEWGEYNYGYTF.